This TCR beta chain was identified in a study of regulatory T cells in long-lasting Graves disease. Indicated time point: persistent/refractory GD, antithyroid drugs over 5 years with positive TRAb. PBMC-derived RNA was used for the TCR library. Only a few counts were recorded for this clonotype. Germline CDR1 reads SGHRS; CDR2 reads YFSETQ. V lost 0 bases and J 5 bases, leaving 18 bases between the germline ends. This CDR3 is 16 amino acids long. Relying on iRepertoire HTBI primers and Arm-PCR of CDR3 regions, the team built TCR beta libraries. TCRdb reprocessed the multiplex PCR reads via MiXCR and lists one record per CDR3 protein. Of about 470,000 distinct CDR3 sequences in the sample, less than 25% were seen once.

V is TRBV5-1 and J is TRBJ2-7, with D possibly being TRBD2 (6 bases). The source material was peripheral blood mononuclear cells (PBMCs), sampled when the disease was refractory, from a patient treated with antithyroid drugs. This TCR was sampled from a female donor with Graves disease. CDR3 sequence reads: CASSLAGGRGWDEQYF. In DNA form, the CDR3 reads TGCGCCAGCAGCTTGGCCGGAGGGAGAGGCTGGGACGAGCAGTACTTC.